One and the same sample provided the 27 T cell receptor beta chains below, sequenced in a study of cytomegalovirus exposure and HLA in healthy donors. Use of 60 Vbeta and 13 Jbeta primers characterized the PCR. Here immunoSEQ multiplex PCR was the method, and the copy in TCRdb shows in-frame clones only, minus some. This table lists about 140,000 clones. Source material: PBMCs. The receptors originated from a man aged 40-55 years in good health and CMV-seronegative.

The CDR3, as DNA: TGTGCCAGCAGCCAAGCGACAGACCAAGAGACCCAGTACTTC. It translates to CASSQATDQETQYF. The chain has TRBV4-2 and TRBJ2-5; perhaps TRBD1 as D (5 bases). There are 14 residues in the CDR3. Germline V gene sequence: CDR1 LGHNA, CDR2 YNFKEQ. V was shortened by 1 base and J by 0 bases, with 6 bases between the two germline ends.

The rearrangement uses TRBV19 and TRBJ2-7, with D hard to call. V was shortened by 4 bases and J by 3 bases, with 7 bases between the two germline ends. Germline loops: CDR1 LNHDA, CDR2 SQIVND (reference sequence). This CDR3 contains 12 residues. The CDR3 sequence is CASSNPGYEQYF. The CDR3 coding sequence is TGTGCCAGTAGTAACCCGGGCTACGAGCAGTACTTC.

This chain connects TRBV10-3 to TRBJ2-5, with a tentative D call TRBD1 (7 bases). CDR3 length: 14 amino acids. Trimming shortened V by 2 bases and J by 5 bases, and 12 bases separated the two germline ends. CDR1 is ENHRY, CDR2 SYGVKD, per germline. DNA for the CDR3: TGTGCCATCAGTGAGGCGGGACAGTGGGAGACCCAGTACTTC. Protein sequence: CAISEAGQWETQYF.

The rearrangement uses TRBV9 and TRBJ2-7; 10 bases map to TRBD1. The J segment lost 5 bases and the V segment lost 5 bases, leaving 10 bases of the junction unmatched. In germline, CDR1 is SGDLS, CDR2 YYNGEE. The CDR3 contains 15 residues. CDR3 in amino acids: CASSPPGTGVDEQYF. In DNA form, the CDR3 reads TGTGCCAGCAGTCCTCCGGGGACAGGGGTCGACGAGCAGTACTTC.

V is TRBV4-1 and J is TRBJ2-2; D remains ambiguous. This CDR3 comprises 15 residues. Trimming cost V 1 base and J 7 bases, with 13 bases left between them. The germline V gene encodes CDR1 MGHRA and CDR2 YSYEKL. Here the CDR3 reads CASSQAPNQIGELFF. Here the CDR3 DNA reads TGCGCCAGCAGCCAAGCGCCCAATCAGATCGGGGAGCTGTTTTTT.

The genes are TRBV12-5 and TRBJ2-1; a weak D match, TRBD1 (5 bases). In germline, CDR1 is LGHNT, CDR2 FRNRAP. V lost 1 base and J lost 5, with 6 bases in between. The CDR3 spans 13 residues. The CDR3 coding sequence is TGTGCTAGTGGTTTGGACAGGAACAATGAGCAGTTCTTC. The encoded protein is CASGLDRNNEQFF. Together with reference TRBV12-5 and TRBJ2-1, the CDR3 gives the full variable domain: DARVTQTPRHKVTEMGQEVTMRCQPILGHNTVFWYRQTMMQGLELLAYFRNRAPLDDSGMPKDRFSAEMPDATLATLKIQPSEPRDSAVYFCASGLDRNNEQFFGPGTRLTVL.

CDR3 nucleotides: TGTGCCAGCAGTAGGGCGGGGGATACCGGGGAGCTGTTTTTT. It codes for CASSRAGDTGELFF. The gene calls are TRBV25-1 and TRBJ2-2, with TRBD2 matching over 7 bases. The CDR3 runs to 14 residues. Per germline, CDR1 MGHDK and CDR2 SYGVNS. V shed 5 bases and J 5 bases; nucleotides not matched to a gene: 5.

CDR3 loop: CASRLQGPGTQYF. In DNA form, the CDR3 reads TGTGCCAGCAGATTACAGGGGCCGGGGACCCAGTACTTC. The chain joins TRBV6-6 to TRBJ2-5; 7 bases match TRBD1. The V segment lost 6 bases and the J segment 7 bases; nucleotides outside the gene matches: 8. CDR1 and CDR2 (germline): MNHNY, SVGAGI (reference sequence). The CDR3 extends over 13 amino acids.

The chain recombines TRBV5-8 with TRBJ2-7, with a tentative D call TRBD2 (6 bases). The V and J ends lost 5 bases and 3 bases respectively, with 12 bases between them. This CDR3 has 13 amino acids. Per the germline V gene, CDR1 is SGHTS and CDR2 is YDEGEE. The CDR3 sequence: CASSRGKDYEQYF. The CDR3 nucleotides read TGTGCCAGCAGTCGGGGGAAGGACTACGAGCAGTACTTC.

This rearrangement joins TRBV4-2 to TRBJ2-3, with TRBD2 as a possible D gene (5 bases). Germline-derived CDR1 and CDR2 are LGHNA and YNFKEQ. The CDR3 runs 16 residues. V was pared by 0 bases and J by 2 bases, with 12 bases between. The CDR3 region has the DNA TGTGCCAGCAGCCAAGAAGCTAGCCCCTCCACAGATACGCAGTATTTT. It translates to CASSQEASPSTDTQYF.

A word on this clone: One end of the junction fails to match germline, which may point to a read error. The V call is TRBV9, the J call TRBJ1-1, with a tentative D call TRBD1 (6 bases). The CDR3 consists of 16 residues. Per germline, CDR1 SGDLS and CDR2 YYNGEE. Here the CDR3 reads CASSDSTGSGVTKAFF. CDR3 nucleotides: TGTGCCAGCAGCGACTCGACAGGTTCCGGAGTCACTAAAGCTTTCTTT.

The J gene is TRBJ1-1, the V gene TRBV2; 8 bases fit TRBD1. CDR3 size: 16 residues. Germline CDR1 and CDR2: SNHLY and FYNNEI. V lost 6 bases and J lost 5; bases outside the gene matches: 14. The CDR3 region has the DNA TGTGCCAGCAGCGCAGGGGGCCCCAGGGGAGGGACTGAAGCTTTCTTT. Translated, it gives CASSAGGPRGGTEAFF.

V is TRBV14 and J is TRBJ2-3, with 7 positions matching TRBD2. CDR1 is SGHDN and CDR2 is FVKESK in the germline V gene. The CDR3 consists of 15 residues. V was clipped by 1 base and J by 5 bases; unmatched bases: 6. As DNA, the CDR3 is TGTGCCAGCAGCCAAGCAGGCGGGGGAAGAGATACGCAGTATTTT. This encodes CASSQAGGGRDTQYF.

The chain employs TRBV5-1 and TRBJ1-4, with D possibly being TRBD1 (5 bases). Trimming took off 4 bases at V and 7 bases at J, with 14 bases between the two ends. CDR3 length: 14 amino acids. CDR1 SGHRS and CDR2 YFSETQ come from the germline V gene. Written as DNA, the CDR3 is TGCGCCAGCAGCCGGGAGGGGTTTGGTGAAAAACTGTTTTTT. This encodes CASSREGFGEKLFF.

The J gene is TRBJ1-2, the V gene TRBV9; D remains unclear. Germline V lookup: CDR1 SGDLS, CDR2 YYNGEE. V was trimmed by 3 bases and J by 5 bases, leaving 14 bases between them. There are 14 residues in the CDR3. The CDR3 sequence is CASSGQSWAYGYTF. CDR3 bases: TGTGCCAGCAGCGGACAATCTTGGGCTTATGGCTACACCTTC. The whole variable domain, remainder taken from reference TRBV9 and TRBJ1-2, is DSGVTQTPKHLITATGQRVTLRCSPRSGDLSVYWYQQSLDQGLQFLIQYYNGEERAKGNILERFSAQQFPDLHSELNLSSLELGDSALYFCASSGQSWAYGYTFGSGTRLTVV.

Of note for this clone: Distinct nucleotide sequences in the sample also encode this CDR3. The V and J genes are TRBV9 and TRBJ1-4; no clear D gene. The CDR3 runs 14 residues. The germline V and J ends were trimmed by 2 bases and 5 bases, with 10 bases remaining between them. Germline CDR1 reads SGDLS; CDR2 reads YYNGEE. CDR3 in DNA: TGTGCCAGCAGCGTTGGAACAGTGAATGAAAAACTGTTTTTT. The encoded protein is CASSVGTVNEKLFF.

The chain recombines TRBV6-5 with TRBJ2-7; 11 bases are a match to TRBD2. CDR3 length equals 15 residues. Germline V gene data show CDR1 as MNHEY and CDR2 as SVGAGI. J lost 1 base, V lost 6 bases, and 5 bases had no gene match. The CDR3 protein is CASRVAGGLSYEQYF. The CDR3 DNA follows: TGTGCCAGCAGGGTAGCGGGGGGGCTGTCCTACGAGCAGTACTTC.

This chain joins TRBV5-6 and TRBJ1-5; no definite D call. Between the trimmed V and J ends, which lost 1 base and 5 bases, there was a span of 4 bases. Germline V gives CDR1 SGHDT, CDR2 YYEEEE. The CDR3 is 12 residues long. In DNA form, the CDR3 reads TGTGCCAGCAGCTTGTCGGATCAGCCCCAGCATTTT. Residues: CASSLSDQPQHF.

This chain links TRBV15 with TRBJ1-2; 8 bases are shared with TRBD1. CDR1 is LNHNV and CDR2 is YYDKDF in the germline V gene (reference sequence). V lost 4 bases, J lost 4 bases, and 5 bases stayed unmatched. There are 14 residues in the CDR3. The CDR3 region is CATSTRTGIYGYTF. CDR3 DNA sequence: TGTGCCACCAGCACCCGGACAGGGATCTATGGCTACACCTTC.

V and J are TRBV5-4 and TRBJ2-3; D is undetermined. Germline CDR1 reads SGHNT; CDR2 reads YYREEE (reference sequence). The length of the CDR3 is 12 residues. The germline V and J ends were trimmed by 1 base and 4 bases, with 4 bases remaining between them. The CDR3 DNA is TGTGCCAGCAGCTTGCGGGCAGATACGCAGTATTTT. It specifies CASSLRADTQYF.

In nucleotides, the CDR3 is TGTGCTGGAGGGACAGGGGGCTTCACCGGGGAGCTGTTTTTT. Residues: CAGGTGGFTGELFF. The V call is TRBV5-6, the J call TRBJ2-2, with 12 nucleotides matching TRBD1. The CDR3 totals 14 residues. The V gene's germline CDR1 is SGHDT and CDR2 YYEEEE.

CDR3 in DNA: TGTGCCAGCTCACCACGGGGGCAGCACAATGAGCAGTTCTTC. Its protein product is CASSPRGQHNEQFF. This chain connects TRBV18 to TRBJ2-1; TRBD1 is a possible D gene (6 bases). V was shortened by 1 base and J by 5 bases, with 9 bases between the two germline ends. CDR3 length: 14 amino acids. Germline V gives CDR1 KGHSH, CDR2 LQKENI. Supplemented by reference TRBV18 and TRBJ2-1, the full variable domain reads NAGVMQNPRHLVRRRGQEARLRCSPMKGHSHVYWYRQLPEEGLKFMVYLQKENIIDESGMPKERFSAEFPKEGPSILRIQQVVRGDSAAYFCASSPRGQHNEQFFGPGTRLTVL.

This chain joins TRBV7-6 and TRBJ2-3, with D maybe TRBD2 (6 bases). V was cut by 5 bases and J by 3 bases, with 18 bases left in between. The CDR3 runs to 16 residues. The germline CDR1 and CDR2 sequences are SGHVS and FNYEAQ. CDR3 DNA sequence: TGTGCCAGCAGCCCGGGACTTCGGGGATTGACAGATACGCAGTATTTT. Its protein is CASSPGLRGLTDTQYF.

In nucleotides, the CDR3 is TGTGCCAGCACTCATTGGGGGGGTCTCAATCAGCCCCAGCATTTT. It translates to CASTHWGGLNQPQHF. V usage is TRBV5-8 and J usage is TRBJ1-5, with D possibly TRBD1 on 5 matching bases. The V end was cut by 6 bases, the J end by 3 bases, with 16 bases between. The CDR3 loop spans 15 amino acids. Germline V CDR1 and CDR2: SGHTS, YDEGEE.

The V gene is TRBV6-1, the J gene TRBJ2-5; 7 nucleotides line up with TRBD2. CDR3 size: 13 residues. Germline assignment: CDR1 MNHNS and CDR2 SASEGT. J gave up 1 base and V 6 bases, and 2 bases lay outside the gene matches. The CDR3 loop reads CASRKRGQETQYF. The CDR3 nucleotides read TGTGCCAGCAGGAAGCGGGGCCAAGAGACCCAGTACTTC.

This rearrangement joins TRBV10-3 to TRBJ2-3; D is perhaps TRBD1 (5 bases). Germline assignment: CDR1 ENHRY and CDR2 SYGVKD. This CDR3 has 13 amino acids. The V gene lost 4 bases and the J gene lost 5 bases, with 10 bases spanning the gap. The CDR3 DNA reads TGTGCCATCAGTGTTACAGGCGGAGATACGCAGTATTTT. Its translation is CAISVTGGDTQYF.

This chain connects TRBV19 to TRBJ1-5; 10 bases are a match to TRBD1. Germline CDR1 is LNHDA and CDR2 is SQIVND (reference sequence). The CDR3 runs 14 residues. With V trimmed by 5 bases and J by 5 bases, 3 bases remained unmatched. CDR3 in DNA: TGTGCCAGTAGTTTGGACAGGGGGTATCAGCCCCAGCATTTT. This sequence encodes CASSLDRGYQPQHF.